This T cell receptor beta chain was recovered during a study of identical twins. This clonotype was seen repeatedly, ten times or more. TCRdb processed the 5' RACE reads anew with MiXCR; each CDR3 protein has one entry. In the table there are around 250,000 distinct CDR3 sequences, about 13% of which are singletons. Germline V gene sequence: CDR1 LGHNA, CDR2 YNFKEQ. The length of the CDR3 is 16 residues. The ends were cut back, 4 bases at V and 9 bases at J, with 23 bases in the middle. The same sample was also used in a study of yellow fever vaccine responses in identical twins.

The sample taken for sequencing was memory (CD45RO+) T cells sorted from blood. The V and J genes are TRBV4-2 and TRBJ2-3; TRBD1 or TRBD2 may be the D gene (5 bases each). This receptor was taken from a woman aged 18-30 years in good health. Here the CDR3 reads CASSPDRGFRARTQYF. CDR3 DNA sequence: TGTGCCAGCAGCCCAGACCGGGGCTTTCGGGCGCGGACGCAGTATTTT.